These T cell receptor beta chains were read from a single sample in a study of T cell responses to AZD1222 COVID-19 vaccine. This table comes from immunoSEQ multiplex PCR, and its TCRdb copy is limited to in-frame clones, with some not included. The table records about 100,000 clones, roughly 87% of them present only once. This specimen was peripheral blood, taken on day 0 of AZD1222 vaccination. These receptors were obtained from an adult in good health. Each CDR3 is given with its conserved first and last residue. The D gene is left open where the match is weak. Clone sizes are given selectively: once, few, many, or a class where the clone is expanded.

TRBJ2-1	TRBV29-1	TRBD2	-	TGCAGCGGTACTAGCGGGAGCGATGAGCAGTTCTTC	CSGTSGSDEQFF
TRBJ1-5	TRBV18	-	-	TGTGCCAGCTCACCAAGCACCGATCAGCCCCAGCATTTT	CASSPSTDQPQHF
TRBJ2-3	TRBV19	-	-	TGTGCCAGTAGTCATACCTATACGCAGTATTTT	CASSHTYTQYF
TRBJ2-1	TRBV19	-	-	TGTGCCAGTAGTATTTTATCGGCAGCCTCTCGGGATGAGCAGTTCTTC	CASSILSAASRDEQFF
TRBJ2-1	TRBV12-3/TRBV12-4	-	medium-sized	TGTGCCAGCAGTTTAGCCTTATACCATGAGCAGTTCTTC	CASSLALYHEQFF
TRBJ1-5	TRBV6-5	-	-	TGTGCCAGCAGGAGGGTAGATAGCAATCAGCCCCAGCATTTT	CASRRVDSNQPQHF
TRBJ2-5	TRBV24-1	TRBD2	-	TGTGCCACCATGGGGGGGGAGACCCAGTACTTC	CATMGGETQYF
TRBJ2-1	TRBV6-5	TRBD2	few	TGTGCCAGCAGTTCTCACCGGCCTAGCGGAACGACGGTCGGATTCTTC	CASSSHRPSGTTVGFF
TRBJ2-3	TRBV5-1	-	once	TGCGCCAGCAGCTTGCCCCTTTTTGTGAGCGAGAAGAGCAAGGCAGATACGCAGTATTTT	CASSLPLFVSEKSKADTQYF
TRBJ2-1	TRBV5-1	TRBD2	-	TGCGCCAGCAGCTGGGTAGCGGGAGTAGGGAGCTCCTACAATGAGCAGTTCTTC	CASSWVAGVGSSYNEQFF
TRBJ2-7	TRBV6-5	TRBD2	-	TGTGCCAGCAGTTACAATCTAGCGGGAGGGTACGAGCAGTACTTC	CASSYNLAGGYEQYF
TRBJ1-4	TRBV30	-	-	TGTGCCTGGAGTCTGACAGTTGAAAAACTGTTTTTT	CAWSLTVEKLFF
TRBJ1-5	TRBV3-1/TRBV3-2	TRBD1	once	TGTGCCAGCAGCCAAGGGACAGGACGTAGCAATCAGCCCCAGCATTTT	CASSQGTGRSNQPQHF
TRBJ1-2	TRBV30	-	once	TGTGCCTGGAGTAGTGGGAGTGGGGGCTACACCTTC	CAWSSGSGGYTF
TRBJ1-1	TRBV5-1	-	-	TGCGCCAGCAGCTCGCTTCTCGGAGTGGGAAACACTGAAGCTTTCTTT	CASSSLLGVGNTEAFF
TRBJ1-1	TRBV6-4	TRBD1	few	TGTGCCAGCAGTCTTAACAGGGGCTTGAACACTGAAGCTTTCTTT	CASSLNRGLNTEAFF
TRBJ1-2	TRBV19	-	-	TGTGCCAGTACCCCTTCCTTGGAGAGACACTATGGCTACACCTTC	CASTPSLERHYGYTF
TRBJ2-7	TRBV27	-	-	TGTGCCAGCACCCGCTCCGGATCGGGGGAGCAGTACTTC	CASTRSGSGEQYF
TRBJ1-5	TRBV12-5	TRBD1	once	TGTGCTAGTGGGCAGGGGGGCAATCAGCCCCAGCATTTT	CASGQGGNQPQHF
TRBJ2-1	TRBV19	TRBD2	-	TGTGCCAGTAGCGCTAGGGGGGCTAGCGGGAATAATGAGCAGTTCTTC	CASSARGASGNNEQFF
TRBJ2-7	TRBV11-3	-	-	TGTGCCAGCAGCTTAGGGACCTTGGACAGCTCCTACGAGCAGTACTTC	CASSLGTLDSSYEQYF
TRBJ1-1	TRBV5-1	TRBD1	few	TGCGCCAGCAGCTTGCTAGGACAGGGGAGGACTGAAGCTTTCTTT	CASSLLGQGRTEAFF
TRBJ1-2	TRBV28	-	-	TGTGCCAGCAGTTTGAGGGTGACTGGCTACACCTTC	CASSLRVTGYTF
TRBJ2-7	TRBV5-1	-	-	TGCGCCAGCAGGGCCCGGGGTCAGGGCTCCTACGAGCAGTACTTC	CASRARGQGSYEQYF
TRBJ2-3	TRBV30	-	-	TGTGCCTGGAGCCGAACAGGGCGACTTCCAGATACGCAGTATTTT	CAWSRTGRLPDTQYF
TRBJ2-4	TRBV4-1	TRBD2	-	TGCGCCAGCAGCCACCCCGGACTAGCGGGAGGGCCCGGGACTCTAGCCAAAAACATTCAGTACTTC	CASSHPGLAGGPGTLAKNIQYF
TRBJ1-2	TRBV19	TRBD1	-	TGTGCCAGTACCTGGACAGGGGAAGGCTACACCTTC	CASTWTGEGYTF
TRBJ2-7	TRBV28	TRBD1	-	TGTGCCAGCGAGGGGACAGGGGGCTACGAGCAGTACTTC	CASEGTGGYEQYF
TRBJ1-4	TRBV28	-	-	TGTGCCAGCATGAGGGGGTTGTCAACTAATGAAAAACTGTTTTTT	CASMRGLSTNEKLFF
TRBJ1-2	TRBV2	-	-	TGTGCCAGCAGTGGGACCGTAGCCTATGGCTACACCTTC	CASSGTVAYGYTF
TRBJ1-2	TRBV3-1/TRBV3-2	TRBD1	-	TGTGCCAGCAGGAGACAGGGGGACTTCTATGGCTACACCTTC	CASRRQGDFYGYTF
TRBJ1-1	TRBV30	-	-	TGTGCCTGGAGCATTTCCGATCGAGCTTTCTTT	CAWSISDRAFF
TRBJ2-5	TRBV18	-	-	TGTGCCAGCTCACTGCGACCCACTGAGACCCAGTACTTC	CASSLRPTETQYF
TRBJ1-2	TRBV24-1	TRBD1	-	TGTGCCACCAGTGCCCACCAGGGGGCAAAAGGCTACACCTTC	CATSAHQGAKGYTF
TRBJ2-4	TRBV19	-	-	TGTGCCAGTAGTTCGTCATTAGCCAAAAACATTCAGTACTTC	CASSSSLAKNIQYF
TRBJ2-1	TRBV9	TRBD2	-	TGTGCCAGCAGCGTAGCTGGACTAGCCGATGAGCAGTTCTTC	CASSVAGLADEQFF
TRBJ1-1	TRBV7-2	-	-	TGTGCCAGCAGCCGCAGGGGTTTCAGAACTGAAGCTTTCTTT	CASSRRGFRTEAFF
TRBJ2-1	TRBV5-4	TRBD1	-	TGTGCCAGCAGCCCGGACAGGGCAGAGCAGTTCTTC	CASSPDRAEQFF
TRBJ1-1	TRBV19	-	-	TGTGCCAGTAGTATTTTTTCGGGGAACACTGAAGCTTTCTTT	CASSIFSGNTEAFF
TRBJ1-1	TRBV9	TRBD1	-	TGTGCCAGCAGCGTTTTGGACAGGGGGAACACTGAAGCTTTCTTT	CASSVLDRGNTEAFF
TRBJ2-7	TRBV30	-	-	TGTGCCCGGAGGGGCCATAGGGACGGTTCCTACGAGCAGTACTTC	CARRGHRDGSYEQYF
TRBJ2-1	TRBV29-1	-	-	TGCAGCGTTAGGAGGGGGGGCAATGAGCAGTTCTTC	CSVRRGGNEQFF
TRBJ1-1	TRBV19	TRBD1	-	TGTGCCAGTAGTAGGGACAGGGACGACACTGAAGCTTTCTTT	CASSRDRDDTEAFF
TRBJ1-4	TRBV2	TRBD1	-	TGTGCCAGCAGAAAACAGGGGGCGAGTGAAAAACTGTTTTTT	CASRKQGASEKLFF
TRBJ2-5	TRBV10-1	TRBD1	-	TGCGCCAGCAGTCGAGGGACAGTCCGGGCAGAGACCCAGTACTTC	CASSRGTVRAETQYF